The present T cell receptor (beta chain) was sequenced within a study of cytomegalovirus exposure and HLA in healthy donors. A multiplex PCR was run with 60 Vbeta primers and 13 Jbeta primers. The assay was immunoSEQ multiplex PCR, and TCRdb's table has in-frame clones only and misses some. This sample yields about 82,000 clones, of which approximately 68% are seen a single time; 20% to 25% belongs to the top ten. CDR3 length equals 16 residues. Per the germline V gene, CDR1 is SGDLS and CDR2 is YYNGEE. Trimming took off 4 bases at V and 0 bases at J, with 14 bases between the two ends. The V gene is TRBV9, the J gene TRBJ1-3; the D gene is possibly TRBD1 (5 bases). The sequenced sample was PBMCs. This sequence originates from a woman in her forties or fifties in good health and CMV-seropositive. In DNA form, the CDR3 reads TGTGCCAGCAGCTCCCTCAGGGAAGGCTCTGGAAACACCATATATTTT. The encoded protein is CASSSLREGSGNTIYF.